This T cell receptor (beta chain) was identified in a study of cytomegalovirus exposure and HLA in healthy donors. General study points: According to the study, about 180 TCR beta chains were cytomegalovirus-associated. In the analysis, some V segments, TRBV6-2 and TRBV6-3 included, were excluded as indistinguishable. Analyses of presence and absence presupposed an approximately uniform sequencing depth across donors. Earlier analysis yielded a pattern in which most TCR beta V segments were productive about 90% or about 30% of the time.

PCR amplification relied on 60 Vbeta primers (plus 13 Jbeta primers). The table came from immunoSEQ multiplex PCR; TCRdb's copy has only in-frame clones and leaves some out. The sample includes 150,000 or so clones, around four fifths of them seen just once. Germline CDR1 and CDR2: SGHRS and YFSETQ. This CDR3 contains 15 residues. V lost 4 bases, J lost 2 bases, and 3 bases stayed unmatched. Note on this clone: Its antigen remains unknown.

The V gene is TRBV5-1, the J gene TRBJ2-6, with 7 bases that match TRBD1. Sequencing was done on a sample of PBMCs. This clonotype was sampled from a woman in her 30s in good health and CMV-seronegative. CDR3 protein: CASSRDRAGANVLTF. CDR3 nucleotides: TGCGCCAGCAGCAGAGACAGGGCTGGGGCCAACGTCCTGACTTTC.